Below, 28 T cell receptor beta chains from the same sample are listed, as sequenced in a study of blood T cell repertoires in COVID-19. TCRdb's table, derived via immunoSEQ multiplex PCR, lists solely in-frame clones and lacks some. The sample contains a few hundred thousand clones, 87% of which appear only once. Sequenced sample: PBMCs or T cells enriched from blood (not recorded which). The source is a woman between 40 and 55 years old who had recovered from COVID-19.

V and J are TRBV6-5 and TRBJ2-1; 7 positions match TRBD1. This CDR3 contains 15 residues. V trimming: 6 bases; J trimming: 2 bases; junction bases outside the gene matches: 7. In germline, CDR1 is MNHEY, CDR2 SVGAGI. The CDR3 loop reads CASRMGTVPYNEQFF. DNA of the CDR3: TGTGCCAGCAGGATGGGGACAGTTCCCTACAATGAGCAGTTCTTC.

The rearrangement links TRBV7-2 to TRBJ2-2, with 7 bases fitting TRBD1. In germline, CDR1 is SGHTA, CDR2 FQGNSA. The CDR3 sequence is 16 residues long. After removal of 1 base from V and 6 bases from J, the junction contained 8 bases not matched to a gene. This chain's CDR3 is CASSLVRDRLAGELFF. CDR3 sequence (DNA): TGTGCCAGCAGCTTAGTTCGGGACAGACTCGCCGGGGAGCTGTTTTTT.

The chain has TRBV9 and TRBJ2-1; TRBD1 matches 9 bases. The germline V gene has CDR1 SGDLS and CDR2 YYNGEE. Trimming cost V 4 bases and J 5 bases; bases outside gene matches: 7. The CDR3 consists of 15 residues. The CDR3 nucleotides are TGTGCCAGCAGCCTCGGACAGGGGCACAACAATGAGCAGTTCTTC. Amino acid sequence: CASSLGQGHNNEQFF.

The chain couples TRBV7-8 to TRBJ2-5; perhaps TRBD1 as D (6 bases). CDR1 SGHVS and CDR2 FQNEAQ come from the germline V gene. V was trimmed by 5 bases and J by 1 base, leaving 17 bases between them. The CDR3 is 16 amino acids. The CDR3 DNA follows: TGTGCCAGCAGCAAGTTTCCCGGGACACTCCAAGAGACCCAGTACTTC. Residues: CASSKFPGTLQETQYF.

J is TRBJ1-1 and V is TRBV2; 12 bases map to TRBD1. The length of the CDR3 is 16 residues. Per germline, CDR1 SNHLY and CDR2 FYNNEI. V trimming: 4 bases; J trimming: 8 bases; junction bases outside the gene matches: 11. This chain's CDR3 is CASSVTGTGGGGEAFF. Written as DNA, the CDR3 is TGTGCCAGCAGTGTCACCGGGACAGGGGGCGGAGGAGAAGCTTTCTTT.

V and J are TRBV3-1 (or the pseudogene TRBV3-2) and TRBJ2-5, with D perhaps matching TRBD2 (5 bases). This CDR3 comprises 16 residues. V was pared by 3 bases and J by 0 bases, with 14 bases between. CDR1 and CDR2 (germline): LGHDT, YNNKEL (reference sequence). The CDR3 here is CASSQTSTRYQETQYF. As DNA, the CDR3 is TGTGCCAGCAGCCAGACCTCAACTAGATACCAAGAGACCCAGTACTTC.

This chain connects TRBV18 to TRBJ2-7; D is perhaps TRBD2 (6 bases). Trimming left V 4 bases short and J 5 bases short, with 21 bases between. The CDR3 covers 16 residues. Looked up from germline, CDR1 is KGHSH and CDR2 is LQKENI. In nucleotides, the CDR3 is TGTGCCAGCTCACATCTTGTGAGTAGCGGTGGGGACGAGCAGTACTTC. Protein: CASSHLVSSGGDEQYF. Together with reference TRBV18 and TRBJ2-7, the CDR3 gives the full variable domain: NAGVMQNPRHLVRRRGQEARLRCSPMKGHSHVYWYRQLPEEGLKFMVYLQKENIIDESGMPKERFSAEFPKEGPSILRIQQVVRGDSAAYFCASSHLVSSGGDEQYFGPGTRLTVT.

The rearrangement joins TRBV19 to TRBJ2-1, with a weak D call TRBD2 (5 bases). Germline assignment: CDR1 LNHDA and CDR2 SQIVND (reference sequence). V was clipped by 11 bases and J by 7 bases, with 21 bases between them. CDR3 length: 14 residues. CDR3 protein: CAPAWQREPNEQFF. The DNA for the CDR3 is TGTGCCCCTGCCTGGCAGAGGGAACCTAATGAGCAGTTCTTC.

V usage is TRBV4-2 and J usage is TRBJ1-4; D possibly corresponds to TRBD1 (6 bases). Germline V CDR1 and CDR2: LGHNA, YNFKEQ. Trimming shortened V by 0 bases and J by 3 bases, and 17 bases separated the two germline ends. CDR3 size: 18 residues. CDR3 in DNA: TGTGCCAGCAGCCAAGACCATTCCTACAGGGCTTCTAATGAAAAACTGTTTTTT. This gives the protein CASSQDHSYRASNEKLFF.

This CDR3 reads CASRDLAGVQDTQYF. DNA of the CDR3: TGTGCCAGCAGGGATTTAGCGGGAGTGCAAGATACGCAGTATTTT. The chain links TRBV2 to TRBJ2-3, with TRBD2 matching over 9 bases. The CDR3 length is 15 residues. V was pared by 6 bases and J by 5 bases, with 9 bases of the junction left unmatched. The germline CDR1 and CDR2 sequences are SNHLY and FYNNEI.

This chain uses TRBV5-1 with TRBJ2-7; TRBD2 agrees at 13 bases. Germline lookup yields CDR1 SGHRS and CDR2 YFSETQ. V dropped 4 bases and J dropped 1; count of bases not matched to a gene: 5. This CDR3 has 16 residues. CDR3 loop: CASSPTSGRSSYEQYF. The CDR3 bases are TGCGCCAGCAGCCCGACTAGCGGGAGGTCGTCCTACGAGCAGTACTTC.

The V gene is TRBV3-1 (or the pseudogene TRBV3-2), the J gene TRBJ2-7, with 9 bases that match TRBD2. The CDR3 runs 14 residues. Germline CDR1 and CDR2: LGHDT and YNNKEL (reference sequence). V lost 4 bases, J lost 2 bases, and 3 bases stayed unmatched. In DNA, the CDR3 is TGTGCCAGCAGCCCACTAGCGGGTCCCTACGAGCAGTACTTC. Protein: CASSPLAGPYEQYF.

This clone has a handful of counts. This sequence joins TRBV7-9 and TRBJ2-5; 10 bases are shared with TRBD2. The CDR3 is 15 residues long. Germline V gene sequence: CDR1 SEHNR, CDR2 FQNEAQ (reference sequence). V was clipped by 1 base and J by 5 bases; unmatched bases: 4. CDR3 DNA: TGTGCCAGCAGCTTAGTGCTAGCGGGAGTGGAGACCCAGTACTTC. This translates into CASSLVLAGVETQYF.

V and J are TRBV10-3 and TRBJ2-7, with D maybe TRBD1 (6 bases). V was trimmed by 2 bases and J by 6 bases, leaving 11 bases between them. In germline, CDR1 is ENHRY, CDR2 SYGVKD. This CDR3 contains 13 residues. The CDR3 sequence is CAISERVGAEQYF. DNA of the CDR3: TGTGCCATCAGTGAGAGGGTGGGGGCCGAGCAGTACTTC.

This chain connects TRBV6-4 to TRBJ2-1; TRBD2 agrees at 13 bases. The germline V gene encodes CDR1 MRHNA and CDR2 SNTAGT. This CDR3 comprises 16 residues. V was pared by 6 bases and J by 7 bases, with 9 bases of the junction left unmatched. The CDR3 DNA reads TGTGCCAGCAGCGTAGTACTAGCGGGAGGGCCGAATGAGCAGTTCTTC. It encodes CASSVVLAGGPNEQFF.

V usage is TRBV18 and J usage is TRBJ1-5, with 7 positions matching TRBD1. CDR3 size: 15 residues. Germline CDR1 is KGHSH and CDR2 is LQKENI. After removal of 4 bases from V and 6 bases from J, the junction contained 9 bases not matched to a gene. CDR3 DNA: TGTGCCAGCTCACACGGGACAGAATTAACTCAGCCCCAGCATTTT. Translated, it gives CASSHGTELTQPQHF.

CDR3 sequence (DNA): TGTGCCACCAGTGACCCCTGGGAGTCAGGGGGCCGGAATGAGCAGTTCTTC. Its translation: CATSDPWESGGRNEQFF. The chain recombines TRBV24-1 with TRBJ2-1; 8 positions match TRBD1. This CDR3 comprises 17 residues. The V segment lost 4 bases and the J segment 7 bases; nucleotides outside the gene matches: 14. Germline CDR1 KGHDR, CDR2 SFDVKD.

The J gene is TRBJ2-1, the V gene TRBV24-1, with 7 bases aligning to TRBD2. V dropped 5 bases and J dropped 8; count of bases not matched to a gene: 26. The CDR3 sequence is 20 residues long. Germline V gene lookup returns CDR1 KGHDR and CDR2 SFDVKD. CDR3 nucleotides: TGTGCCACCAGTGCAACAATAGGCGGGCGAACTCACAATCGGGGGGATGAGCAGTTCTTC. As protein: CATSATIGGRTHNRGDEQFF.

The chain recombines TRBV20-1 with TRBJ1-6; D unclear. The CDR3 has 15 residues. Trimming cost V 3 bases and J 8 bases, with 17 bases left between them. CDR1 is DFQATT and CDR2 is SNEGSKA in the germline V gene (reference sequence). CDR3 region: CSASHAGYVDSPLHF. CDR3 sequence (DNA): TGCAGTGCTAGTCACGCGGGTTATGTCGATTCACCCCTCCACTTT.

V usage is TRBV28 and J usage is TRBJ1-1, with 9 bases that match TRBD1. Germline assignment: CDR1 MDHEN and CDR2 SYDVKM. This CDR3 comprises 15 residues. J gave up 10 bases and V 5 bases, and 14 bases lay outside the gene matches. CDR3 region: CASSPWDRAVSRAFF. In nucleotides, the CDR3 is TGTGCCAGCAGTCCCTGGGACAGGGCGGTTTCACGAGCTTTCTTT.

This chain uses TRBV7-2 with TRBJ2-7; D unresolved. Between the trimmed V and J ends, which lost 5 bases and 5 bases, there was a span of 13 bases. Germline V gives CDR1 SGHTA, CDR2 FQGNSA. This CDR3 has 13 residues. The chain's CDR3 is CASSPEPYHEQYF. The CDR3 region has the DNA TGTGCCAGCAGCCCAGAACCGTACCACGAGCAGTACTTC.

The rearrangement joins TRBV6-5 to TRBJ2-5; D is possibly TRBD2 (5 bases). The CDR3 extends over 15 amino acids. In germline, CDR1 is MNHEY, CDR2 SVGAGI. Trimming stripped 0 bases from V and 3 bases from J, with 11 bases between. The CDR3 loop reads CASSYSGLLEETQYF. The CDR3, as DNA: TGTGCCAGCAGTTACTCCGGACTCCTGGAAGAGACCCAGTACTTC.

This clone has just one count. This sequence joins TRBV6-5 and TRBJ2-7, with 7 bases matching TRBD1. Germline assignment: CDR1 MNHEY and CDR2 SVGAGI. V lost 6 bases and J lost 0; bases outside the gene matches: 8. The CDR3 consists of 15 residues. This CDR3 reads CASRRTGTVSYEQYF. DNA of the CDR3: TGTGCCAGCAGACGAACCGGGACAGTCTCCTACGAGCAGTACTTC.

The chain couples TRBV7-9 to TRBJ1-4, with TRBD1 identical over 11 bases. V lost 2 bases to trimming and J lost 7 bases; unmatched junction nucleotides: 6. Germline CDR1 and CDR2: SEHNR and FQNEAQ (reference sequence). The CDR3 loop spans 16 amino acids. The chain's CDR3 is CASSLFSGTGGEKLFF. CDR3 nucleotide sequence: TGTGCCAGCAGCTTATTTTCCGGGACAGGGGGTGAAAAACTGTTTTTT.

This chain connects TRBV5-1 to TRBJ1-4; 7 positions agree with TRBD1. Germline CDR1 is SGHRS and CDR2 is YFSETQ. After removal of 2 bases from V and 8 bases from J, the junction contained 9 bases not matched to a gene. The CDR3 has 15 amino acids. CDR3 residues: CASSFTGDSGEKLFF. The CDR3 nucleotides are TGCGCCAGCAGCTTTACAGGGGACTCAGGAGAAAAACTGTTTTTT.

V usage is TRBV5-1 and J usage is TRBJ1-4; 7 bases map to TRBD1. The trim removed 4 bases at V and 4 bases at J, leaving 7 bases unmatched. The CDR3 contains 15 residues. The germline CDR1 and CDR2 sequences are SGHRS and YFSETQ. The CDR3: CASSLRDSYNEKLFF. The CDR3 DNA follows: TGCGCCAGCAGCCTACGGGACAGTTATAATGAAAAACTGTTTTTT.

DNA of the CDR3: TGTGCCAGTAGTATCCGGGGGAACACCGGGGAGCTGTTTTTT. This sequence encodes CASSIRGNTGELFF. V is TRBV19 and J is TRBJ2-2; D perhaps matches TRBD2 (5 bases). This CDR3 comprises 14 residues. Trimming left V 3 bases short and J 1 base short, with 6 bases between. Germline V lookup: CDR1 LNHDA, CDR2 SQIVND (reference sequence).

The rearrangement links TRBV3-1 (or the pseudogene TRBV3-2) to TRBJ2-7; a possible D gene is TRBD1 (5 bases). This CDR3 has 12 residues. The ends were cut back, 3 bases at V and 6 bases at J, with 9 bases in the middle. Germline CDR1 is LGHDT and CDR2 is YNNKEL (reference sequence). The CDR3 here is CASSHAGIEQYF. For the CDR3, the DNA is TGTGCCAGCAGCCATGCAGGGATCGAGCAGTACTTC.